This TCR beta chain was sequenced during a study of blood T cell repertoires in COVID-19. Study context: Some COVID-19 samples were acute and others convalescent; all came from the United States, Italy and Spain. T cells, B-cell-depleted T cells, or PBMCs supplied cDNA or gDNA.

Authors' methods: Estimation of nucleated cell counts relied on the amplification of reference gene primers. The repertoire was sequenced with immunoSEQ multiplex PCR; TCRdb's copy has only in-frame clones and lacks some. D and trimming come from the DNA, and the V and J calls and clone size come from that table. This sample carries 90,000 or so clones, around 86% of them seen once, and the ten largest clones take roughly 25%. The TCR sequence derives from a human donor in a cohort sampled during active COVID-19. Sequencing was done on a sample of peripheral blood.

CDR3 DNA: TGTGCCAGCCGTCCACCCGACGCCGGGAGGCTCGCCGAGACCCAGTACTTC. Residues: CASRPPDAGRLAETQYF. The chain combines TRBV6-6 with TRBJ2-5; 7 bases line up with TRBD2. The germline CDR1 and CDR2 sequences are MNHNY and SVGAGI (reference sequence). V lost 8 bases, J lost 5 bases, and 20 bases stayed unmatched. The CDR3 contains 17 residues.